Listed below are T cell receptor beta chains from one sample, sequenced in a study of CD8+CD57+ T cells in acquired aplastic anemia. MiXCR, run by TCRdb on the reads, gives a single entry per CDR3 protein. Of roughly 200,000 distinct CDR3 sequences listed, roughly two thirds are singletons. The source material was sorted CD4+, CD8+, or CD8+CD57+ T cells (not recorded which) from PBMCs. Receptor source: a human donor with aplastic anemia. Each CDR3 is given with its conserved first and last residue. D genes are given only for firm matches. Expanded clones are given a class, and other clones once, few, many or no size at all.

>TRBD1|TRBV24-1|.|TRBJ1-1
TGTGCCATCAGTGAGCTTGACAGGGAGGGTACTGAAGCTTTCTTT
CAISELDREGTEAFF
>.|TRBV27|.|TRBJ1-6
TGTGCCAGCAGTTTAGAGGGCCCCTATAATTCACCCCTCCACTTT
CASSLEGPYNSPLHF
>.|TRBV6-7|.|TRBJ1-5
TGTGCCAGCAGTTACCCACAGAATCAGCCCCAGCATTTT
CASSYPQNQPQHF
>.|TRBV2|.|TRBJ2-1
TGTGCCAGCAGTGGTGAGCCCAATGAGCAGTTCTTC
CASSGEPNEQFF
>.|TRBV5-1|many|TRBJ2-7
TGCGCCAGCAGCCAGGGACACTTGGGCACCTACGAGCAGTACTTC
CASSQGHLGTYEQYF
>TRBD2|TRBV7-9|.|TRBJ2-7
TGTGCCAGCAGGCCGGGGAGCGGGGGCCTCTACGAGCAGTACTTC
CASRPGSGGLYEQYF
>.|TRBV7-3|.|TRBJ2-3
TGTGCCAGCAGCCCCAACCCCAGGCAGCTAAACACAGATACGCAGTATTTT
CASSPNPRQLNTDTQYF
>.|TRBV2|.|TRBJ2-1
TGTGCCAGCACTAGTTTGGTGGGTGAGCAGTTCTTC
CASTSLVGEQFF
>.|TRBV7-8|.|TRBJ2-2
TGTGCCAGCAGCTTAGTCGGGACAAACACCGGGGAGCTGTTTTTT
CASSLVGTNTGELFF
>TRBD1|TRBV7-9|.|TRBJ1-2
TGTGCCAGCAGCGCGACAGGGGACTATGGCTACACCTTC
CASSATGDYGYTF
>.|TRBV24-1|few|TRBJ2-5
TGTGCCACCAGTGACGGGACATCCTACCAAGAGACCCAGTACTTC
CATSDGTSYQETQYF